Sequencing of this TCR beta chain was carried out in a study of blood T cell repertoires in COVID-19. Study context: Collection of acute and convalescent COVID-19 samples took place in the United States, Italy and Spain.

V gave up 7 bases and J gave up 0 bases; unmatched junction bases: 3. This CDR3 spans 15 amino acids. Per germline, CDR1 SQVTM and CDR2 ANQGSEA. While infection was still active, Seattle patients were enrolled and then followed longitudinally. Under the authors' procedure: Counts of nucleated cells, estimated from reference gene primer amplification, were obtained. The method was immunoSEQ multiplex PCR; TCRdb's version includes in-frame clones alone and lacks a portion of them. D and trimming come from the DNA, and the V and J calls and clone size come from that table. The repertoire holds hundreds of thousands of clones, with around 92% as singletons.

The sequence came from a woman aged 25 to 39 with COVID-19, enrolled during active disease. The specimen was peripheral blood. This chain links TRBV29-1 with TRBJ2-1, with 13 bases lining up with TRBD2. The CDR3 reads CSGWTSGSSYNEQFF. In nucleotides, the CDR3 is TGCAGCGGCTGGACTAGCGGGAGCTCCTACAATGAGCAGTTCTTC.